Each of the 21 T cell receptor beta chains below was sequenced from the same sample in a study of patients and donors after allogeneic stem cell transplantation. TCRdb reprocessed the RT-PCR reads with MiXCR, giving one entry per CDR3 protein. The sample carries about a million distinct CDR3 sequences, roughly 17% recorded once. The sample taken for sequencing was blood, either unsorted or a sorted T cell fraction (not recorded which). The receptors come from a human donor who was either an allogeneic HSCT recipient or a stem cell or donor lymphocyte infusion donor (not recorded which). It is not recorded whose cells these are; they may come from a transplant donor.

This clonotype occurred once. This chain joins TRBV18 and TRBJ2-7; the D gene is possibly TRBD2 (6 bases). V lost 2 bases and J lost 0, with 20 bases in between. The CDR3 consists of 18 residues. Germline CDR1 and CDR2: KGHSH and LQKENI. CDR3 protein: CASSPSPNAAGSSYEQYF. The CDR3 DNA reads TGTGCCAGCTCACCATCCCCTAACGCCGCGGGATCCTCCTACGAGCAGTACTTC.

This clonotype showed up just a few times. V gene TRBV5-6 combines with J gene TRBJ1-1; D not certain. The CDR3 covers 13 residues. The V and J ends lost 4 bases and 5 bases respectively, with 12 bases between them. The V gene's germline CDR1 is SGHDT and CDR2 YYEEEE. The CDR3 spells CASSQAPQTEAFF. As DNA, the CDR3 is TGTGCCAGCAGCCAGGCCCCGCAGACTGAAGCTTTCTTT. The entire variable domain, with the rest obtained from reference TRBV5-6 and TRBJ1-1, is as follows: DAGVTQSPTHLIKTRGQQVTLRCSPKSGHDTVSWYQQALGQGPQFIFQYYEEEERQRGNFPDRFSGHQFPNYSSELNVNALLLGDSALYLCASSQAPQTEAFFGQGTRLTVV.

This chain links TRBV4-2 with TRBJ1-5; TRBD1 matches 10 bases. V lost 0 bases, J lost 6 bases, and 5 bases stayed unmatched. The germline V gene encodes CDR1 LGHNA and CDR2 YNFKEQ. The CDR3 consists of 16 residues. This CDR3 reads CASSQETGGGGQPQHF. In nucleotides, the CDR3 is TGTGCCAGCAGCCAAGAGACAGGGGGCGGGGGTCAGCCCCAGCATTTT.

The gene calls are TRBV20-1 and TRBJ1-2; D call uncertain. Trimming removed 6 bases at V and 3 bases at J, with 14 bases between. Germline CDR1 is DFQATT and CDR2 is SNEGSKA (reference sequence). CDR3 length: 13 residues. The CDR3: CSADSREDYGYTF. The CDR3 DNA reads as TGCAGTGCCGACTCTAGGGAGGACTATGGCTACACCTTC.

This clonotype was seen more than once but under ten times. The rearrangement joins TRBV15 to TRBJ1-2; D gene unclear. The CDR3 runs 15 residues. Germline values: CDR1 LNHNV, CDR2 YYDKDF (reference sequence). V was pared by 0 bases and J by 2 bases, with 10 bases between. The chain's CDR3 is CATSREGRMNYGYTF. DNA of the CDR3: TGTGCCACCAGCAGAGAGGGCAGGATGAACTATGGCTACACCTTC.

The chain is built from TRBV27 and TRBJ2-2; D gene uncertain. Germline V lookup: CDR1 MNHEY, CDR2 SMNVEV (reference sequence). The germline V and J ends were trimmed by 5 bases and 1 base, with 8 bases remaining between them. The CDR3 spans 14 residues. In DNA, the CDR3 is TGTGCCAGCAGTACGCACCAGAACACCGGGGAGCTGTTTTTT. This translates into CASSTHQNTGELFF.

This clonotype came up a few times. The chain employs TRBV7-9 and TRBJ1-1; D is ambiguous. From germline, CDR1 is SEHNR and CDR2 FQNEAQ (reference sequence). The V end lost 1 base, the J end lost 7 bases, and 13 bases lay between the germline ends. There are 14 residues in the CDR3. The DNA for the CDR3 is TGTGCCAGCAGCTTAGAGGCAGACTTGATTGAAGCTTTCTTT. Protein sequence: CASSLEADLIEAFF.

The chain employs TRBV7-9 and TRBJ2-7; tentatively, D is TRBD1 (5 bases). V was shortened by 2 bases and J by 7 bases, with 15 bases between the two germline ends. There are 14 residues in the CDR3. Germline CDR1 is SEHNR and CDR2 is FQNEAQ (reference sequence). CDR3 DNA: TGTGCCAGCAGCTTACTACTTCAGGGCCGGGAGCAGTACTTC. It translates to CASSLLLQGREQYF. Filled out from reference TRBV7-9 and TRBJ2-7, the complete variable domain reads DTGVSQNPRHKITKRGQNVTFRCDPISEHNRLYWYRQTLGQGPEFLTYFQNEAQLEKSRLLSDRFSAERPKGSFSTLEIQRTEQGDSAMYLCASSLLLQGREQYFGPGTRLTVT.

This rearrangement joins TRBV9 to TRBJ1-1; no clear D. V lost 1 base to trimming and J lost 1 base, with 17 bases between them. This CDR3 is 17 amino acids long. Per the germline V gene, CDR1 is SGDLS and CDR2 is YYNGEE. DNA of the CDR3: TGTGCCAGCAGCGTATCCGCCCCGCTGGGAGCGAACACTGAAGCTTTCTTT. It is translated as CASSVSAPLGANTEAFF. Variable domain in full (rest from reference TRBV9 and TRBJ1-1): DSGVTQTPKHLITATGQRVTLRCSPRSGDLSVYWYQQSLDQGLQFLIQYYNGEERAKGNILERFSAQQFPDLHSELNLSSLELGDSALYFCASSVSAPLGANTEAFFGQGTRLTVV.

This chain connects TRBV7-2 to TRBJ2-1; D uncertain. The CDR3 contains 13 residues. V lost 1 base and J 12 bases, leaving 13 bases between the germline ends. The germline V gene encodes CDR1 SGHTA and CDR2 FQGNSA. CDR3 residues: CASSLGPDNSQFF. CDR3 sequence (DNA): TGTGCCAGCAGCTTAGGCCCCGACAATTCGCAGTTCTTC.

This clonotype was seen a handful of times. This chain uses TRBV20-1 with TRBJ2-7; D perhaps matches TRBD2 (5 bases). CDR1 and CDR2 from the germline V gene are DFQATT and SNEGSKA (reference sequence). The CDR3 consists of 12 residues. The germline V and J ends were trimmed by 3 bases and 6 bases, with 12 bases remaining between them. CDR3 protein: CSASAILGEQYF. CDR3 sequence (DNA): TGCAGTGCTAGCGCTATACTAGGCGAGCAGTACTTC.

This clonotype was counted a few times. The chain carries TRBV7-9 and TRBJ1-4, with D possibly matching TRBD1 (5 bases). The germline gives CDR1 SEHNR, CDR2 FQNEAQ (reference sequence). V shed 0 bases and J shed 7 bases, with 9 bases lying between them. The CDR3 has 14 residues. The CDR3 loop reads CASSLAGRGEKLFF. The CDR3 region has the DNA TGTGCCAGCAGCTTAGCAGGGAGGGGTGAAAAACTGTTTTTT.

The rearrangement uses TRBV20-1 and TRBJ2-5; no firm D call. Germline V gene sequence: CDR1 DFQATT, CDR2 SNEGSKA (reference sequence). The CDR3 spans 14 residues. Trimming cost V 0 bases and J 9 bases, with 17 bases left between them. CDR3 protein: CSARDRMGRVPQYF. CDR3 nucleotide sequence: TGCAGTGCTAGAGACCGCATGGGAAGGGTGCCCCAGTACTTC.

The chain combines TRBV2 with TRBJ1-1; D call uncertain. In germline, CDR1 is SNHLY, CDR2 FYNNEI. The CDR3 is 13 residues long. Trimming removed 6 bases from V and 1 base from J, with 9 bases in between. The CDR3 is CASSIPENTEAFF. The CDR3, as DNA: TGTGCCAGCAGCATTCCAGAGAACACTGAAGCTTTCTTT. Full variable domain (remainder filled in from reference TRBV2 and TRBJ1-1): EPEVTQTPSHQVTQMGQEVILRCVPISNHLYFYWYRQILGQKVEFLVSFYNNEISEKSEIFDDQFSVERPDGSNFTLKIRSTKLEDSAMYFCASSIPENTEAFFGQGTRLTVV.

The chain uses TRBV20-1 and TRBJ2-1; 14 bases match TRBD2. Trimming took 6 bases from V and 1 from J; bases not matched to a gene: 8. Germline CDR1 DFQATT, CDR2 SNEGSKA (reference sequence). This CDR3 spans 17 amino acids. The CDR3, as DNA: TGCAGTGCCACCGGACTAGCGGGGGGCCCGTCCTACAATGAGCAGTTCTTC. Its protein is CSATGLAGGPSYNEQFF.

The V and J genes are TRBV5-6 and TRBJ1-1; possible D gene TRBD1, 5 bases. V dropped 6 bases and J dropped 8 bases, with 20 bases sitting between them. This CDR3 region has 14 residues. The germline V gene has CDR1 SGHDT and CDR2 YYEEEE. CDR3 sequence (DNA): TGTGCCAGCAACGGGGCCGGGGCAAGAGAGGAAGCTTTCTTT. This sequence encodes CASNGAGAREEAFF. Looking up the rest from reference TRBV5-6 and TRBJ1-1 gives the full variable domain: DAGVTQSPTHLIKTRGQQVTLRCSPKSGHDTVSWYQQALGQGPQFIFQYYEEEERQRGNFPDRFSGHQFPNYSSELNVNALLLGDSALYLCASNGAGAREEAFFGQGTRLTVV.

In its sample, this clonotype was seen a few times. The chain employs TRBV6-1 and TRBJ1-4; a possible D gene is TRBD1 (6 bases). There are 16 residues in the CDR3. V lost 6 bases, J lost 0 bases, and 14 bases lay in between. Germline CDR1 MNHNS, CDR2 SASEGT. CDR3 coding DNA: TGTGCCAGCAGGGAACAGGGCCGGGCAACTAATGAAAAACTGTTTTTT. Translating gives CASREQGRATNEKLFF.

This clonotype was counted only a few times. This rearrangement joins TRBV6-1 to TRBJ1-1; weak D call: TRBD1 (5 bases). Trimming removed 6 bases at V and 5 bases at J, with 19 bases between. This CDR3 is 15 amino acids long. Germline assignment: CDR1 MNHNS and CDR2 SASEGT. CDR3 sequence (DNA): TGTGCCAGCAGCCCTTCGGTCCCCGGGGGGACTGAAGCTTTCTTT. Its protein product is CASSPSVPGGTEAFF.

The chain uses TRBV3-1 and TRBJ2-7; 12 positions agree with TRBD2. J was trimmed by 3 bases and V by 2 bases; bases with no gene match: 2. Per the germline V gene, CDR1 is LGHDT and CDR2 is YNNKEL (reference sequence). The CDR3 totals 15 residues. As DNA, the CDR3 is TGTGCCAGCAGCCAACCTAGCGGGGGGGTCTACGAGCAGTACTTC. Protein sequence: CASSQPSGGVYEQYF.

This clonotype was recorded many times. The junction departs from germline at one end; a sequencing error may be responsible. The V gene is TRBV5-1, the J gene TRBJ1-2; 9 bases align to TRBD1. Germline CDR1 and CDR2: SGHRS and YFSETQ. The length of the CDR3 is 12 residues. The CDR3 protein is CASSGTGSGYTF. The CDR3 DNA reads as TGTGCCAGCAGTGGGACAGGGAGCGGCTACACCTTC. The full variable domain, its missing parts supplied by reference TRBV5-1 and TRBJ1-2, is KAGVTQTPRYLIKTRGQQVTLSCSPISGHRSVSWYQQTPGQGLQFLFEYFSETQRNKGNFPGRFSGRQFSNSRSEMNVSTLELGDSALYLCASSGTGSGYTFGSGTRLTVV.

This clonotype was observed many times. The DNA for the CDR3 is TGTGCCAGCTCACCACTGGACAGGGCCAGCTATGGCTACACCTTC. Its protein is CASSPLDRASYGYTF. V gene TRBV18 combines with J gene TRBJ1-2; 8 bases fit TRBD1. The CDR3 totals 15 residues. Germline V gives CDR1 KGHSH, CDR2 LQKENI. V lost 1 base, J lost 4 bases, and 5 bases stayed unmatched.